The table lists the clone carrying this T cell receptor (beta chain) with a few counts. TCRdb re-analysed the 5' RACE reads in MiXCR, keeping a single row per CDR3 protein. The table has about 220,000 distinct CDR3 sequences, approximately 5.9% seen once. V dropped 0 bases and J dropped 4 bases, with 7 bases sitting between them. Germline V gives CDR1 SGHRS, CDR2 YFSETQ. This CDR3 region has 13 residues. This specimen comes from a study of identical twins. These data are also associated with another study on T cells expressing NK-cell markers. That source adds: Sorted CD3+CD56-NKG2C+, CD3+CD56+NKG2C- and CD3+CD56+NKG2C+ T cells were the source of the TCR beta repertoires. Most of the eight sequenced donors were HCMV-seropositive; one was seronegative. For over five donors, the dominant NKG2C+ clonotypes made up about 1.0-7.5% of their CD8+ T cells.

The TCR was taken from a young woman in good health. The chain links TRBV5-1 to TRBJ1-1; no clear D. Input material: CD8+ T cells sorted from blood. The CDR3 here is CASSLGAVTEAFF. As DNA, the CDR3 is TGCGCCAGCAGCTTGGGAGCCGTCACTGAAGCTTTCTTT.